These T cell receptor beta chains were read from a single sample in a study of Graves' ophthalmopathy and Graves' hyperthyroidism. TCRdb reprocessed the multiplex PCR reads with MiXCR, giving one entry per CDR3 protein. This repertoire shows about 640,000 distinct CDR3 sequences, over 40% found once; its top ten account for more than 2.5%. Sequenced sample: peripheral blood. These receptors were collected from an adult man with Graves' ophthalmopathy. Both conserved end residues are part of each CDR3. Fields, in order: clone size, V gene, J gene, D gene, CDR3 DNA, CDR3 protein. The D gene is left open where the match is weak. Size is omitted from some rows. Given values are once, few, many or a class for expanded clones.

NA,TRBV12-3/TRBV12-4,TRBJ1-5,TRBD1,TGTGCCAGCAGACTGACAGGGCGAAGGCAGCTCCAGCATTTT,CASRLTGRRQLQHF
many,TRBV5-1,TRBJ1-2,NA,TGCGCCAGCAGCCCGCAGGCGTCCTATGGCTACACCTTC,CASSPQASYGYTF
many,TRBV9,TRBJ2-7,TRBD2,TGTGCCAGCAGCGTCGGGGGGGAAGGCTACGAGCAGTACTTC,CASSVGGEGYEQYF
NA,TRBV7-2,TRBJ1-1,TRBD1,TGTGCCAGCAGCCGAGGACAGGGGGCCAGAATCGACACTGAAGCTTTCTTT,CASSRGQGARIDTEAFF
NA,TRBV7-2,TRBJ2-5,TRBD2,TGTGCCAGCAGTCAGTTAAGGACTAGCCCAGGGCAAGAGACCCAGTACTTC,CASSQLRTSPGQETQYF
once,TRBV2,TRBJ2-4,TRBD2,TGTGCCAGCAGTGAGCGGGAGGGGGCCAAAAACATTCAGTACTTC,CASSEREGAKNIQYF
once,TRBV20-1,TRBJ2-7,TRBD1,TGCAGTGCTAGGTCAACGACAGGGGGTCGATACGAGCAGTACTTC,CSARSTTGGRYEQYF
many,TRBV3-1,TRBJ2-7,TRBD1,TGTGCCAGCAGCCCCCGGGACAGGTCACGCGAGCAGTACTTC,CASSPRDRSREQYF
many,TRBV2,TRBJ2-5,NA,TGTGCCAGCAAGGAAGGGGGGGCGAAGACCCAGTACTTC,CASKEGGAKTQYF
NA,TRBV12-3/TRBV12-4,TRBJ2-7,TRBD2,TGTGCCAGCAGTTTAGGTCGGGACTACGAGCAGTGCTTC,CASSLGRDYEQCF
many,TRBV2,TRBJ2-7,NA,TGTGCCAGCAGTCTCCAGACTAGTCTCCTGTACGAGCAGTACTTC,CASSLQTSLLYEQYF
NA,TRBV2,TRBJ1-6,NA,TGTGCCAGCAGTGAACTAGCGGGCACAGATATTTCACCCCTCCACTTT,CASSELAGTDISPLHF
NA,TRBV25-1,TRBJ1-2,TRBD1,TGTGCCAGCTCACCTCAGACAGGGCCAAACTATGGCTACACCTTC,CASSPQTGPNYGYTF
NA,TRBV20-1,TRBJ1-2,NA,TGCAGTGCTAGAGATCGGGACACATCTAACTATGGCTACACCTTC,CSARDRDTSNYGYTF
many,TRBV12-3/TRBV12-4,TRBJ1-2,NA,TGTGCCAGCAGTTTGGGGGGGCAGGCTAACTATGGCTACACCTTC,CASSLGGQANYGYTF
NA,TRBV10-3,TRBJ1-5,NA,TGTGCCATCAGGGTCATGAATCAGCCCCAGCATTTT,CAIRVMNQPQHF
many,TRBV5-1,TRBJ1-2,NA,TGCGCCAGCAGCGCCGGGACCTCCCTTTATGGCTACACCTTC,CASSAGTSLYGYTF
NA,TRBV29-1,TRBJ2-5,NA,TGCAGCGTTGCAACAGGGAGAGGAGAGACCCAGTACTTC,CSVATGRGETQYF
NA,TRBV4-1,TRBJ2-5,NA,TGCGCCAGCAGCCCCGTAGCCGGGACTCTACAAGAGACCCAGTACTTC,CASSPVAGTLQETQYF
NA,TRBV12-3/TRBV12-4,TRBJ2-5,TRBD1,TGTGCCAGCACCCGGGACAGGGGGCCGGAGACCCAGTACTTC,CASTRDRGPETQYF
few,TRBV12-3/TRBV12-4,TRBJ2-7,NA,TGTGCCAGCAGTTCCCAGGCGGGGCTGCTCGAGCAGTACTTC,CASSSQAGLLEQYF
many,TRBV7-2,TRBJ2-7,NA,TGTGCCAGCAGCTTAGGAAGGGAAGGGGACGAGCAGTACTTC,CASSLGREGDEQYF